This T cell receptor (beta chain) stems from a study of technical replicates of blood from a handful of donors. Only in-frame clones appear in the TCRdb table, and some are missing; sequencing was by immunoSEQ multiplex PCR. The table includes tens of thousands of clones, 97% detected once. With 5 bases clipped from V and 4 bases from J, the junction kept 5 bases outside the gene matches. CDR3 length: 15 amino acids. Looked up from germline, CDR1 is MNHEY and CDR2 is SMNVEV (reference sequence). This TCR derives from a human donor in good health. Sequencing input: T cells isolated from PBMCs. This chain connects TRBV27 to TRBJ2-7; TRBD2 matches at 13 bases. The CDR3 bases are TGTGCCAGCAGTCCCGGGACTAGCGGGACTTACGAGCAGTACTTC. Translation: CASSPGTSGTYEQYF.